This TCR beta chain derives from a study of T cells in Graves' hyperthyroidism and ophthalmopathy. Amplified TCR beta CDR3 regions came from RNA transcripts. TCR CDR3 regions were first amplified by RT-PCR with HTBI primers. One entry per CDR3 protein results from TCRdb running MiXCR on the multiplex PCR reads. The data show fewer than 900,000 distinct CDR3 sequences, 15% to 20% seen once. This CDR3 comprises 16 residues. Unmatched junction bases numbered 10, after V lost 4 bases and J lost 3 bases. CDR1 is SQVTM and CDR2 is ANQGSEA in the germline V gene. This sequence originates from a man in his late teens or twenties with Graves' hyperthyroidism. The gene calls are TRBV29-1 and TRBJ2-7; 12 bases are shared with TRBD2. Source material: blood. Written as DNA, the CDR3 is TGCAGCGTTGGGGGGACTAGCGGGCGCACAATCTACGAGCAGTACTTC. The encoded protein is CSVGGTSGRTIYEQYF.